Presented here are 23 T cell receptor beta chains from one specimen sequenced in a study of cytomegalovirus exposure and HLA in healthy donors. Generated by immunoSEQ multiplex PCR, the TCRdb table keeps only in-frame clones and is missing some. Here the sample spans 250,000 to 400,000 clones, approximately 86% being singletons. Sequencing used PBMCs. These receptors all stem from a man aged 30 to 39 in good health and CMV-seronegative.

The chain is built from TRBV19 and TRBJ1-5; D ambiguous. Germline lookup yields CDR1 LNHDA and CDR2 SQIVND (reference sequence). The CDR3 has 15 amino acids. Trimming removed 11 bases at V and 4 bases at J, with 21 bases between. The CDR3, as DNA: TGTGCCTGCCGGCCCCTGGATTTGGAGAATCAGCCCCAGCATTTT. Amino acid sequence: CACRPLDLENQPQHF.

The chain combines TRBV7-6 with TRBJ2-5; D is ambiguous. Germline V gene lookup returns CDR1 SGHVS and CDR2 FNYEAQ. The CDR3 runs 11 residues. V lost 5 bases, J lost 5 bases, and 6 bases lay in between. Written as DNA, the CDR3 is TGTGCCAGCAGCCTAAAGGAGACCCAGTACTTC. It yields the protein CASSLKETQYF.

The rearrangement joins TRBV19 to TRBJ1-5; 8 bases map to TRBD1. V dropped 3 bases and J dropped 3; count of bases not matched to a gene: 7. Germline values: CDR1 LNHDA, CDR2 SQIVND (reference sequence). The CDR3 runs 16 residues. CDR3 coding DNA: TGTGCCAGTAGTATCATCGGGACAGGCGTCAATCAGCCCCAGCATTTT. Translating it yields CASSIIGTGVNQPQHF.

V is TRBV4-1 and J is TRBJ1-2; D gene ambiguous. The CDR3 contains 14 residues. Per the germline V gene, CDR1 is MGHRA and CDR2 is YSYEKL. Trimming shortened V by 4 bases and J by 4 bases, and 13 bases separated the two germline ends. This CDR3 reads CASSPAGSSYGYTF. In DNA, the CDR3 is TGCGCCAGCAGCCCCGCCGGGAGCAGCTATGGCTACACCTTC.

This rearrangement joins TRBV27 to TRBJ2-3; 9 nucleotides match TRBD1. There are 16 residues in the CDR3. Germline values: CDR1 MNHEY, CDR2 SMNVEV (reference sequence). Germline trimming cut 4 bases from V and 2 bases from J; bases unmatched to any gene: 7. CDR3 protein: CASSSDRGQPTDTQYF. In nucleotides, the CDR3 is TGTGCCAGCAGTTCGGACAGGGGCCAACCCACAGATACGCAGTATTTT.

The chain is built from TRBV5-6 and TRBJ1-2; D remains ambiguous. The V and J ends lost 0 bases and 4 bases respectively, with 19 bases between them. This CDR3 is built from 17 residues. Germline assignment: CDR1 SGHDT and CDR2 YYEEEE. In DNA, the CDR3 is TGTGCCAGCAGCTTGGTCGGTGGAGATGCATCTCTCTATGGCTACACCTTC. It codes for CASSLVGGDASLYGYTF.

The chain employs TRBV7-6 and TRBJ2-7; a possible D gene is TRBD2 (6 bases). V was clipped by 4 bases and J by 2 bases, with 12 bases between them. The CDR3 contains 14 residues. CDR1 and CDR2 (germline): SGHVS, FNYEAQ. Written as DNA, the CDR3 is TGTGCCAGCAGCTCTCGGGCGGGACCCTACGAGCAGTACTTC. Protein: CASSSRAGPYEQYF.

CDR3 sequence reads: CASSETHRFDSYTF. In DNA, the CDR3 is TGTGCCAGCAGTGAAACCCACCGTTTTGACAGCTACACCTTC. The gene calls are TRBV25-1 and TRBJ1-2; D is uncertain. The V gene's germline CDR1 is MGHDK and CDR2 SYGVNS. Trimming removed 2 bases from V and 9 bases from J, with 16 bases in between. The CDR3 covers 14 residues.

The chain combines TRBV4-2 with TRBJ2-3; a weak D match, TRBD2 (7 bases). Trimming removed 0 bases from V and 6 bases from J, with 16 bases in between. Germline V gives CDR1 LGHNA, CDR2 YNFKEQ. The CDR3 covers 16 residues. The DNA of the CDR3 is TGTGCCAGCAGCCAAGAGATAGGGGGGGACGGGGATACGCAGTATTTT. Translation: CASSQEIGGDGDTQYF.

CDR3 coding DNA: TGCGCCAGCAGTGAGTCGACGGGGGGCCTTACCTACGAGCAGTACTTC. It is translated as CASSESTGGLTYEQYF. This chain connects TRBV10-1 to TRBJ2-7; maybe TRBD2 (7 bases). CDR1 and CDR2 (germline): WNHNN, SYGVQD (reference sequence). V gave up 0 bases and J gave up 2 bases, with 14 bases separating them. CDR3 length equals 16 residues.

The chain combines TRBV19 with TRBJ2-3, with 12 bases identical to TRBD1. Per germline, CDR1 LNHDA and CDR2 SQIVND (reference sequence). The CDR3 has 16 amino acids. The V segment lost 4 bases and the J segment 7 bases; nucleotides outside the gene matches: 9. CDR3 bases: TGTGCCAGTAGTACAGGGGGGACAGGGGGCTCACATACGCAGTATTTT. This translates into CASSTGGTGGSHTQYF.

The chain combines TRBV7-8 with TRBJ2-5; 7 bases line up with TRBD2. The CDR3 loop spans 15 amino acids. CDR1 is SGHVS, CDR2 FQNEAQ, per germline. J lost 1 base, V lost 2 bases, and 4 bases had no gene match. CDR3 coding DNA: TGTGCCAGCAGCTTAAGGGAGGGGTCCCAAGAGACCCAGTACTTC. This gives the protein CASSLREGSQETQYF.

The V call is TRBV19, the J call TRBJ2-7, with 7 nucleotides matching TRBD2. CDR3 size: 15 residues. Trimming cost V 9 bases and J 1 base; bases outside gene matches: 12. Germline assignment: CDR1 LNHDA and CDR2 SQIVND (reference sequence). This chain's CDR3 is CARPTSARGSYEQYF. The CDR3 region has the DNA TGTGCCAGGCCTACCTCGGCGCGGGGGTCCTACGAGCAGTACTTC.

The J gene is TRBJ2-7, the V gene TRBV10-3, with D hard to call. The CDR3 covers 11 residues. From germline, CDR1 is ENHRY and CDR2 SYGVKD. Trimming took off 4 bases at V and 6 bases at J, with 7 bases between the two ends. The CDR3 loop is CAISAQAEQYF. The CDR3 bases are TGTGCCATCAGTGCCCAGGCCGAGCAGTACTTC.

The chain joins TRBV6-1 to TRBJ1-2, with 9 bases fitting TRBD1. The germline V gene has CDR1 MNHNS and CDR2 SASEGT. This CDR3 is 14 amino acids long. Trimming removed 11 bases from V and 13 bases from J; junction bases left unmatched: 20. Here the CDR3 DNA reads TGTGCCGGAGAAGATATTGGACAGGGGCGTGCCGGCACCTTC. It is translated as CAGEDIGQGRAGTF.

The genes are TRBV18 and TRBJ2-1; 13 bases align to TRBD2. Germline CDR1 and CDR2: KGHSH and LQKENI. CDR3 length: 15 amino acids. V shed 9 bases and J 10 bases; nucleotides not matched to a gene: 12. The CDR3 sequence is CASQPSGLAGEEQFF. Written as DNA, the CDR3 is TGTGCCAGTCAGCCTTCTGGACTAGCGGGGGAGGAGCAGTTCTTC.

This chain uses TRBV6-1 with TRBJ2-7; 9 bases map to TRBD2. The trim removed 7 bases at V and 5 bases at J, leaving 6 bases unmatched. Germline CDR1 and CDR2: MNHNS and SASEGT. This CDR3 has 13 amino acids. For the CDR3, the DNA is TGTGCCAGCACGCAGCGGGGGGATAACGAGCAGTACTTC. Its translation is CASTQRGDNEQYF.

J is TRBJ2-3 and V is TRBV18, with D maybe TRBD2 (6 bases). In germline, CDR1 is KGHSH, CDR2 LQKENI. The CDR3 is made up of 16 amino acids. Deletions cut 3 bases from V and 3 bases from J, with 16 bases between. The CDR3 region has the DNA TGTGCCAGCTCACCCCGCCCCGGGGGAGCTACAGATACGCAGTATTTT. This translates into CASSPRPGGATDTQYF.

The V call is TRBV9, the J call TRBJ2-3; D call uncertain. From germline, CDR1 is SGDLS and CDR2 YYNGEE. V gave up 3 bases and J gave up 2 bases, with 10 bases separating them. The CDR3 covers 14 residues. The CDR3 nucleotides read TGTGCCAGCAGCGGTGACGGGTACACAGATACGCAGTATTTT. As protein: CASSGDGYTDTQYF.

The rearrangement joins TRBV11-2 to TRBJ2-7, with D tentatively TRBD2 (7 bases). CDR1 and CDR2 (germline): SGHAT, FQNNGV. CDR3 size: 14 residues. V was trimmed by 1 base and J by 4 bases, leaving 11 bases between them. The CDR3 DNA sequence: TGTGCCAGCAGCTTAGTCGGGGGGCTGTACGAGCAGTACTTC. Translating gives CASSLVGGLYEQYF.

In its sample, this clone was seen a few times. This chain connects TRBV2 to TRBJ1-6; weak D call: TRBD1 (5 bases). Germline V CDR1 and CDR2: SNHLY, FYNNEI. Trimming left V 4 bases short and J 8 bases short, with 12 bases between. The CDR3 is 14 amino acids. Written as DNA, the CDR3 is TGTGCCAGCAGTGTATCAGGGCCCTATTCACCCCTCCACTTT. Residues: CASSVSGPYSPLHF. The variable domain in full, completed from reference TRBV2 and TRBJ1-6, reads EPEVTQTPSHQVTQMGQEVILRCVPISNHLYFYWYRQILGQKVEFLVSFYNNEISEKSEIFDDQFSVERPDGSNFTLKIRSTKLEDSAMYFCASSVSGPYSPLHFGNGTRLTVT.

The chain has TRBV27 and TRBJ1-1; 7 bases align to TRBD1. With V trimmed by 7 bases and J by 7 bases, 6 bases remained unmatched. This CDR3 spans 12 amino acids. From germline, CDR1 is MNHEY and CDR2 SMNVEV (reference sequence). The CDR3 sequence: CASNNRGNEAFF. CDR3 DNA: TGTGCCAGCAATAACAGGGGCAATGAAGCTTTCTTT.

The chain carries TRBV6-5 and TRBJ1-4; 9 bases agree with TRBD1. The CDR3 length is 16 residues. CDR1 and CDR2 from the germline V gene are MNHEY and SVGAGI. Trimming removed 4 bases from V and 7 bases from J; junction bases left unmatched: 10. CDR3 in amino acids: CASSSGQGRNVEKLFF. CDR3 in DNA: TGTGCCAGCAGTTCGGGACAGGGAAGAAATGTTGAAAAACTGTTTTTT.